These 3 T cell receptor beta chains originate from one sample sequenced in a study of blood T cell repertoires in COVID-19. The method was immunoSEQ multiplex PCR; TCRdb's version includes in-frame clones alone and lacks a portion of them. The sample has approximately 66,000 clones, around 79% seen once. The sequenced sample consisted of peripheral blood. These receptors were taken from a man aged 60 to 75 with acute or convalescent COVID-19.

The rearrangement uses TRBV2 and TRBJ2-5; 9 bases map to TRBD2. This CDR3 is 15 amino acids long. The germline CDR1 and CDR2 sequences are SNHLY and FYNNEI. V trimming: 3 bases; J trimming: 4 bases; junction bases outside the gene matches: 6. In nucleotides, the CDR3 is TGTGCCAGCAGTGAGGTAGCGGGGGTACGAGAGACCCAGTACTTC. It codes for CASSEVAGVRETQYF.

The V gene is TRBV4-1, the J gene TRBJ1-5; 7 positions agree with TRBD1. Trimming cost V 4 bases and J 5 bases; bases outside gene matches: 8. This CDR3 has 15 amino acids. Germline CDR1 is MGHRA and CDR2 is YSYEKL. CDR3 in DNA: TGCGCCAGCAGCCTAGACACAGGGGTGGATCAGCCCCAGCATTTT. As protein: CASSLDTGVDQPQHF.

This clone has only one observation. V is TRBV7-2 and J is TRBJ2-5, with TRBD2 as a possible D gene (5 bases). The length of the CDR3 is 13 residues. Germline CDR1 reads SGHTA; CDR2 reads FQGNSA. V lost 0 bases and J lost 4, with 6 bases in between. The CDR3 sequence is CASSLAGAETQYF. The CDR3 nucleotides are TGTGCCAGCAGCTTAGCGGGAGCAGAGACCCAGTACTTC. Complete variable domain (other parts from reference TRBV7-2 and TRBJ2-5): GAGVSQSPSNKVTEKGKDVELRCDPISGHTALYWYRQSLGQGLEFLIYFQGNSAPDKSGLPSDRFSAERTGGSVSTLTIQRTQQEDSAVYLCASSLAGAETQYFGPGTRLLVL.